This T cell receptor beta chain emerged from a study of human T cells and chemical hapten exposure. Study information: Sensitization was performed using 2% DPC on a 2 cm by 2 cm upper inner arm skin site. Findings and caveats of the study: Significantly more large CDR3 similarity clusters arose among expanded TCRs than among controls. With patch test score, the counts of PT1 expanded TCRs showed a positive correlation.

TCRdb called the RACE reads again in MiXCR, with one record for every CDR3 protein. The table includes 65,000 to 90,000 distinct CDR3 sequences, less than 8.5% detected once. Time point described: patch test 2, 6 weeks after DPC sensitization. Treatment of the sample: therapeutic diphenylcyclopropenone sensitization with weekly scalp DPC. This clonotype has a count of ten or more. Its antigen is as yet unknown. CDR3 size: 11 residues. Trimming shortened V by 2 bases and J by 4 bases, and 3 bases separated the two germline ends. Looked up from germline, CDR1 is SQVTM and CDR2 is ANQGSEA. The sample was whole blood, taken in connection with sensitization to the hapten diphenylcyclopropenone (DPC). The sequence derives from a woman in her 30s with alopecia areata. Some clones in this sample may be carry-over from other donors' samples. The V gene is TRBV29-1, the J gene TRBJ1-3; no definite D call. CDR3 region: CSVEHGNTIYF. The CDR3 DNA sequence: TGCAGCGTTGAACACGGAAACACCATATATTTT.